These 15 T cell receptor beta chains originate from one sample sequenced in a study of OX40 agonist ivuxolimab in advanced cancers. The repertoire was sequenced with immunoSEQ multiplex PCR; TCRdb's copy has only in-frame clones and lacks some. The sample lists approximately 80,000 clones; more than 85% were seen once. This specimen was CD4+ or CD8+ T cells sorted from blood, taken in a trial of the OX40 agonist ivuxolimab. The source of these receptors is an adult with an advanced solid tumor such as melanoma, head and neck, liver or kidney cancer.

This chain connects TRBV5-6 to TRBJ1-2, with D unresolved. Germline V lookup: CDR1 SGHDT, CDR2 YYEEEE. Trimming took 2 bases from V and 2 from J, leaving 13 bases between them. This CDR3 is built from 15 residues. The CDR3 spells CASSLIGQQNYGYTF. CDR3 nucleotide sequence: TGTGCCAGCAGCTTAATTGGCCAGCAGAACTATGGCTACACCTTC. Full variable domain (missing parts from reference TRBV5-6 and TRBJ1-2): DAGVTQSPTHLIKTRGQQVTLRCSPKSGHDTVSWYQQALGQGPQFIFQYYEEEERQRGNFPDRFSGHQFPNYSSELNVNALLLGDSALYLCASSLIGQQNYGYTFGSGTRLTVV.

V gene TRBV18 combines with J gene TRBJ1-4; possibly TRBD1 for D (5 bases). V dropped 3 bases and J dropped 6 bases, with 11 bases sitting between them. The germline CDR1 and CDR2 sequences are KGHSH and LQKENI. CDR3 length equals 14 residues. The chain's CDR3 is CASSPRQRDEKLFF. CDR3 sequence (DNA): TGTGCCAGCTCACCCCGACAGAGGGATGAAAAACTGTTTTTT.

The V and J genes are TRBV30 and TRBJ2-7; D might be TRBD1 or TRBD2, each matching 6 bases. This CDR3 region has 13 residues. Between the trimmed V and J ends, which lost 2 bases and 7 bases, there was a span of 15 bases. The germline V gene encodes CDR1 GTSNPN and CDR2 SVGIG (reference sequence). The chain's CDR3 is CAWSPRGGSEQYF. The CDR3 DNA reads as TGTGCCTGGAGTCCCAGGGGAGGATCTGAGCAGTACTTC.

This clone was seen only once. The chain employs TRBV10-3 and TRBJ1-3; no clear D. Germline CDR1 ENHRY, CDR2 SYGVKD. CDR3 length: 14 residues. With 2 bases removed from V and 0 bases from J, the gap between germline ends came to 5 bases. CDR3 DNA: TGTGCCATCAGTGAGAGCCTCTCTGGAAACACCATATATTTT. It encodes CAISESLSGNTIYF.

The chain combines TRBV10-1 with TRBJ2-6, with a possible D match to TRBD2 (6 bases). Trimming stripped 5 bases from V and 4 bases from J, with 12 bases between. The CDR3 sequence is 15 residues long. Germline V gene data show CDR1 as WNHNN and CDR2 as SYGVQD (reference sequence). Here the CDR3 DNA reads TGCGCCAGCAGTCCAGGTCGGGGGGGGGCCAACGTCCTGACTTTC. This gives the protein CASSPGRGGANVLTF.

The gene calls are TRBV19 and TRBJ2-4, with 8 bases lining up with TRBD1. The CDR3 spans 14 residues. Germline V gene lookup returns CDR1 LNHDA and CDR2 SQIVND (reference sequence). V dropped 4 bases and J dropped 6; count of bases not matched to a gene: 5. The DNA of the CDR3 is TGTGCCAGTAGTACCGGGGGACAGGTAAACATTCAGTACTTC. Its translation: CASSTGGQVNIQYF.

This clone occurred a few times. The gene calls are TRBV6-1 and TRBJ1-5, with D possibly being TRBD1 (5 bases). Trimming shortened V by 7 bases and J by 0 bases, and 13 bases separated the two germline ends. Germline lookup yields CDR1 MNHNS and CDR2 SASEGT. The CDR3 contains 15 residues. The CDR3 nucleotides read TGTGCCAGCACCCTGGGGCCCAATAGCAATCAGCCCCAGCATTTT. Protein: CASTLGPNSNQPQHF.

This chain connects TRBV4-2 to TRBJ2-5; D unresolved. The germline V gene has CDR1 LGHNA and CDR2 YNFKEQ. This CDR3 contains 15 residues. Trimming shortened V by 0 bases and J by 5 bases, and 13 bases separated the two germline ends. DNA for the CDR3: TGTGCCAGCAGCCAAGATGTCGGGCAAGGGGAGACCCAGTACTTC. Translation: CASSQDVGQGETQYF.

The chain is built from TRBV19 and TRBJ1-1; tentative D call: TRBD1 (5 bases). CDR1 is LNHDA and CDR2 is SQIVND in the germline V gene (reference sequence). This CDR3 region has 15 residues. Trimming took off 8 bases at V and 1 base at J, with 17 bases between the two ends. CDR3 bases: TGTGCCAGTGGCCGGGGCCCGCGGGGGAACACTGAAGCTTTCTTT. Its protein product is CASGRGPRGNTEAFF.

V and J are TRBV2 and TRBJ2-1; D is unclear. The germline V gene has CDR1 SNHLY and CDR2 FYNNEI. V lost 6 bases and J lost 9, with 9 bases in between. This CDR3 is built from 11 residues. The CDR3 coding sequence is TGTGCCAGCAGCCCTTTGGCTGAGCAGTTCTTC. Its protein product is CASSPLAEQFF. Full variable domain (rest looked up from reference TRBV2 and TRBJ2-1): EPEVTQTPSHQVTQMGQEVILRCVPISNHLYFYWYRQILGQKVEFLVSFYNNEISEKSEIFDDQFSVERPDGSNFTLKIRSTKLEDSAMYFCASSPLAEQFFGPGTRLTVL.

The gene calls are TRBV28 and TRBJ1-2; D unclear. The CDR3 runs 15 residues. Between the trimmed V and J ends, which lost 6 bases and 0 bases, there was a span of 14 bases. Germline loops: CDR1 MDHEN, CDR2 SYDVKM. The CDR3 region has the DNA TGTGCCAGCAGGAGCCCCGCGGGCACTAACTATGGCTACACCTTC. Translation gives CASRSPAGTNYGYTF.

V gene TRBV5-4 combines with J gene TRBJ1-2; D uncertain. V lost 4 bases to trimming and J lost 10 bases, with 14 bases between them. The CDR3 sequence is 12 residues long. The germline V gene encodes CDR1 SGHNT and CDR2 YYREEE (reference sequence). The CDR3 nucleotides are TGTGCCAGCAGCCTACCGACAAGCACCTACACCTTC. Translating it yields CASSLPTSTYTF.

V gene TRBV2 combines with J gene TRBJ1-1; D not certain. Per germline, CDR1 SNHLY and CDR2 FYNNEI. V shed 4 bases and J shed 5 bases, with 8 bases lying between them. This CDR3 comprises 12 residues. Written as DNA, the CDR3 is TGTGCCAGCAGTGCGGGCCTAACTGAAGCTTTCTTT. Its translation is CASSAGLTEAFF.

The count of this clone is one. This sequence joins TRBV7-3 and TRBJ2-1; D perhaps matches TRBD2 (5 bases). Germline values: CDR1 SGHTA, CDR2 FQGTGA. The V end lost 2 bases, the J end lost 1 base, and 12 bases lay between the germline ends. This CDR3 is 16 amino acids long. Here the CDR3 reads CASSLAGPGSYNEQFF. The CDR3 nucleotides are TGTGCCAGCAGCTTAGCGGGCCCCGGGTCCTACAATGAGCAGTTCTTC.

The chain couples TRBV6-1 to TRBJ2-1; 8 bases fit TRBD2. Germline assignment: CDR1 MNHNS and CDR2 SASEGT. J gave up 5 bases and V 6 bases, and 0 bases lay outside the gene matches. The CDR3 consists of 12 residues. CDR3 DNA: TGTGCCAGCAGACTAGCGGACAATGAGCAGTTCTTC. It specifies CASRLADNEQFF.